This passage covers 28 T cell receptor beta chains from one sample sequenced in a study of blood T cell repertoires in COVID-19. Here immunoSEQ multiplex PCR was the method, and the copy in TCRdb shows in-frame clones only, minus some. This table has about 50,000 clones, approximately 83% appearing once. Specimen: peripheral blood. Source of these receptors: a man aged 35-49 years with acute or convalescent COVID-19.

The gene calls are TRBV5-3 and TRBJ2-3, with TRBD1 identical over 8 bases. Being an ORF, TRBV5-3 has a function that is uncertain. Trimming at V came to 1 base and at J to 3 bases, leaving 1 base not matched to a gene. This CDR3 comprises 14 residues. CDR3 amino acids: CARSLHRGTDTQYF. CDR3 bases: TGTGCCAGAAGCTTGCACAGGGGGACAGATACGCAGTATTTT.

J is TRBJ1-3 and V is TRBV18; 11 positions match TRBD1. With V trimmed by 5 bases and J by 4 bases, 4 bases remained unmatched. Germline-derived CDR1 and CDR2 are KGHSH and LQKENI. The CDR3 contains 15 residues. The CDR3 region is CASSAGQGAGNTIYF. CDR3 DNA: TGTGCCAGCTCAGCTGGACAGGGGGCAGGAAACACCATATATTTT. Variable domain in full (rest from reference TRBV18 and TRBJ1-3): NAGVMQNPRHLVRRRGQEARLRCSPMKGHSHVYWYRQLPEEGLKFMVYLQKENIIDESGMPKERFSAEFPKEGPSILRIQQVVRGDSAAYFCASSAGQGAGNTIYFGEGSWLTVV.

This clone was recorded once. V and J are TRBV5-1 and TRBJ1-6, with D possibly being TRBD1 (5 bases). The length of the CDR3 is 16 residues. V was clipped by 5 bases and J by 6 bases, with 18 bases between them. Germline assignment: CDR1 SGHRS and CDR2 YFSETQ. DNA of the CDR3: TGCGCCAGCAGTTTAGATGAGGCTAGGGGTAATTCACCCCTCCACTTT. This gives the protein CASSLDEARGNSPLHF.

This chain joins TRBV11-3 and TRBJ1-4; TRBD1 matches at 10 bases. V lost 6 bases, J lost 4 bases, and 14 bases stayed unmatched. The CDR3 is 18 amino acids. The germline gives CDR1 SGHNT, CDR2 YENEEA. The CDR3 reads CASSLRPDRGPGNEKLFF. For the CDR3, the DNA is TGTGCCAGCAGTTTACGACCCGACAGGGGGCCTGGTAATGAAAAACTGTTTTTT.

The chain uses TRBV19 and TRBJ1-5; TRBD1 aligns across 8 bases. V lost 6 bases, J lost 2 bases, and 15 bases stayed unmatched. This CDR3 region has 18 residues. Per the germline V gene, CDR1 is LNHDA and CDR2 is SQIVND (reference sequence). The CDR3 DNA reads TGTGCCAGTAGGGGTAGGACAGGGTCAACACGTGGCAATCAGCCCCAGCATTTT. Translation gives CASRGRTGSTRGNQPQHF.

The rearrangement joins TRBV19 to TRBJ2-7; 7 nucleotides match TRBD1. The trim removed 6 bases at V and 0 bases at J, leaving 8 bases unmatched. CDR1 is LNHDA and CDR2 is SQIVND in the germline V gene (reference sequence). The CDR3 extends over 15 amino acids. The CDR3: CASRAGDSDSYEQYF. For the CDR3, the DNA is TGTGCCAGTAGGGCCGGGGACAGCGACTCCTACGAGCAGTACTTC.

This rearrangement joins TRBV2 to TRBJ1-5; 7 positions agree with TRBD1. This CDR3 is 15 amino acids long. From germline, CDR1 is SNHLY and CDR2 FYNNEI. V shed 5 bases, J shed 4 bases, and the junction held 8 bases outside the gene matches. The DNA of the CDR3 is TGTGCCAGCAGTTATACCGGGACAGAGAATCAGCCCCAGCATTTT. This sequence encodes CASSYTGTENQPQHF.

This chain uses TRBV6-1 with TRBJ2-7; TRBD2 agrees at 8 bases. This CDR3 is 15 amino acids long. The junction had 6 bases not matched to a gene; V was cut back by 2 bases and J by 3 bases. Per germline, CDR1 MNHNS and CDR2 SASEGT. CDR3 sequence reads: CASSEPGLVGYEQYF. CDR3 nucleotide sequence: TGTGCCAGCAGTGAACCGGGACTAGTCGGCTACGAGCAGTACTTC.

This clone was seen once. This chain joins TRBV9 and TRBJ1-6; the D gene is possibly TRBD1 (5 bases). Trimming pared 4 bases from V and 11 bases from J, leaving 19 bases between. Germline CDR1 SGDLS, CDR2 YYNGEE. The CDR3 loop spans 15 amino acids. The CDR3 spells CASSPQAQGKTPLHF. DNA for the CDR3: TGTGCCAGCAGCCCCCAGGCCCAGGGAAAGACACCCCTCCACTTT.

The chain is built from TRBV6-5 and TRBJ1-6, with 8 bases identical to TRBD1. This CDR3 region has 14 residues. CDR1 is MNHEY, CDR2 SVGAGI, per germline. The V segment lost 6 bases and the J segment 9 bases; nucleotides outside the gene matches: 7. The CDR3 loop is CASSGQGRVSPLHF. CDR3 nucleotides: TGTGCCAGCAGCGGACAGGGTCGGGTTTCACCCCTCCACTTT.

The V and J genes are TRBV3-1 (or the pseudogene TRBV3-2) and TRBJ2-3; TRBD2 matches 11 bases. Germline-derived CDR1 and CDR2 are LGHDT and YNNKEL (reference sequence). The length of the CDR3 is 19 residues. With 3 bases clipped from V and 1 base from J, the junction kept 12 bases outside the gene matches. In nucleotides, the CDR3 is TGTGCCAGCAGCCAGAAACTAGCGGGAGTCGGGGTGGGCACAGATACGCAGTATTTT. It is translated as CASSQKLAGVGVGTDTQYF.

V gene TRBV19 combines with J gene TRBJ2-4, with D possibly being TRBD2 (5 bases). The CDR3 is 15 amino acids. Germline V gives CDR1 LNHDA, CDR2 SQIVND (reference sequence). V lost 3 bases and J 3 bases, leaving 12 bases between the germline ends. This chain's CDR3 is CASSIGNPIKNIQYF. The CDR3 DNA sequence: TGTGCCAGTAGTATCGGGAATCCTATCAAAAACATTCAGTACTTC. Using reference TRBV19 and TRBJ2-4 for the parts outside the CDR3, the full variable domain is DGGITQSPKYLFRKEGQNVTLSCEQNLNHDAMYWYRQDPGQGLRLIYYSQIVNDFQKGDIAEGYSVSREKKESFPLTVTSAQKNPTAFYLCASSIGNPIKNIQYFGAGTRLSVL.

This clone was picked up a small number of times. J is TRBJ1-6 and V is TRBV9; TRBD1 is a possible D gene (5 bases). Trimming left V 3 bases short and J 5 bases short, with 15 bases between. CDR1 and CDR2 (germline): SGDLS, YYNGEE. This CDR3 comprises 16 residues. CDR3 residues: CASSGGPGLDNSPLHF. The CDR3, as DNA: TGTGCCAGCAGCGGTGGCCCAGGGTTGGATAATTCACCCCTCCACTTT. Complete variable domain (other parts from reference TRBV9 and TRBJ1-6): DSGVTQTPKHLITATGQRVTLRCSPRSGDLSVYWYQQSLDQGLQFLIQYYNGEERAKGNILERFSAQQFPDLHSELNLSSLELGDSALYFCASSGGPGLDNSPLHFGNGTRLTVT.

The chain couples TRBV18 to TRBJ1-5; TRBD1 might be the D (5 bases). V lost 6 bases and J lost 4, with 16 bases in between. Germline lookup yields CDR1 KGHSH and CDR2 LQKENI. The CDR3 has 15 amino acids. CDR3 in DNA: TGTGCCAGCTCTCGAGACGGGGGGGGGAATCAGCCCCAGCATTTT. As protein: CASSRDGGGNQPQHF.

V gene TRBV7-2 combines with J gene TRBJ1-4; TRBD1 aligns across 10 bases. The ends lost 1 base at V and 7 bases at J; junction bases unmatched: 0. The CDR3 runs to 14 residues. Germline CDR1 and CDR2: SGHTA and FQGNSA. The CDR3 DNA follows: TGTGCCAGCAGCTTAGGGACAGGGGGTGAAAAACTGTTTTTT. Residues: CASSLGTGGEKLFF.

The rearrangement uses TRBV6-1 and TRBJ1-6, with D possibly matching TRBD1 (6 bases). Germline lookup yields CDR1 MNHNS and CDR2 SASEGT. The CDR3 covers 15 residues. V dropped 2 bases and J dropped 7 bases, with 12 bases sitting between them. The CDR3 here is CASSELQGQNSPLHF. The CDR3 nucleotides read TGTGCCAGCAGTGAACTTCAGGGACAAAATTCACCCCTCCACTTT.

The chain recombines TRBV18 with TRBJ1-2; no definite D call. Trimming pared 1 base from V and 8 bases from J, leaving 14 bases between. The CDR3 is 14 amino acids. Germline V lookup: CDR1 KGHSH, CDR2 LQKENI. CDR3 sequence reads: CASSPQLEGGGYTF. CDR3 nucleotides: TGTGCCAGCTCACCACAGTTAGAGGGCGGAGGCTACACCTTC.

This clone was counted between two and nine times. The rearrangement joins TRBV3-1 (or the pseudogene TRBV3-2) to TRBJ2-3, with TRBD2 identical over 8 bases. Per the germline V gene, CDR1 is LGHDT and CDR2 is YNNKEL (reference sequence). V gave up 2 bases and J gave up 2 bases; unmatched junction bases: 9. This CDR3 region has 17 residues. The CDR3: CASSQPRSGGHTDTQYF. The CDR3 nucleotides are TGTGCCAGCAGCCAACCTAGAAGCGGGGGACACACAGATACGCAGTATTTT.

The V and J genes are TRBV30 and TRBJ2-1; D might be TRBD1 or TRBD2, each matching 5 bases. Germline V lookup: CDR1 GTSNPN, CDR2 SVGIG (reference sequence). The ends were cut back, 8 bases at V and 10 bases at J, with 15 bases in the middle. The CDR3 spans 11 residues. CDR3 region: CAGGGWGEQFF. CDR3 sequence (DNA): TGTGCCGGGGGTGGGTGGGGCGAGCAGTTCTTC. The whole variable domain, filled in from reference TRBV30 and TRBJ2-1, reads SQTIHQWPATLVQPVGSPLSLECTVEGTSNPNLYWYRQAAGRGLQLLFYSVGIGQISSEVPQNLSASRPQDRQFILSSKKLLLSDSGFYLCAGGGWGEQFFGPGTRLTVL.

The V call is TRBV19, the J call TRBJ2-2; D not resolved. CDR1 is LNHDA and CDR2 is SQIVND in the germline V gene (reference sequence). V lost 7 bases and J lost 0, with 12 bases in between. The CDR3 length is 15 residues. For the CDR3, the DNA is TGTGCCAGTACCTACCGGGTTCCGAACACCGGGGAGCTGTTTTTT. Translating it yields CASTYRVPNTGELFF.

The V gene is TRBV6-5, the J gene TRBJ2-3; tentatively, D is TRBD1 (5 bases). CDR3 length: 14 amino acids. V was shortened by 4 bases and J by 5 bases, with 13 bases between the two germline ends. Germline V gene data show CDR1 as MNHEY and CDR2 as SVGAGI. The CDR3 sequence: CASSFGGGQDTQYF. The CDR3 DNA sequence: TGTGCCAGCAGTTTCGGCGGCGGACAAGATACGCAGTATTTT.

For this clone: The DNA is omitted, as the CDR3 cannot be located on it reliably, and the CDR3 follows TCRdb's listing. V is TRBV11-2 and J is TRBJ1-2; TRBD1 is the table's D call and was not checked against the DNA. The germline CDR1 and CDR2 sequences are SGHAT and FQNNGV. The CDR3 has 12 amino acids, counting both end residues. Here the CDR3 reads CASTPIVGAGTF.

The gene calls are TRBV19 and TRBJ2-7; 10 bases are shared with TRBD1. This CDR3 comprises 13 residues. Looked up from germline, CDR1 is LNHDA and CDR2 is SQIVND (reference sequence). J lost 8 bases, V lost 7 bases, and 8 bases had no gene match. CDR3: CASTQGQGGKQYF. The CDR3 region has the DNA TGTGCCAGTACTCAAGGACAGGGGGGCAAGCAGTACTTC.

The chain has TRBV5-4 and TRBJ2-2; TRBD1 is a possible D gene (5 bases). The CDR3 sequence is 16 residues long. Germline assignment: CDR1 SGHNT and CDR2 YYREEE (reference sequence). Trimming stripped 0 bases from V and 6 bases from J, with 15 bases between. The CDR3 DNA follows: TGTGCCAGCAGCTTGGCCCCGACACGGACACCCGGGGAGCTGTTTTTT. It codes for CASSLAPTRTPGELFF.

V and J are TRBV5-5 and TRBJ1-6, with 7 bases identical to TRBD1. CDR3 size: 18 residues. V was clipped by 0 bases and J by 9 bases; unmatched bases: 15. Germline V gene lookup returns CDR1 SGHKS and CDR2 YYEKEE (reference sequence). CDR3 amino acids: CASSLDGQATDRGSPLHF. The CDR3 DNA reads TGTGCCAGCAGCTTGGACGGACAGGCGACCGACCGGGGTTCACCCCTCCACTTT.

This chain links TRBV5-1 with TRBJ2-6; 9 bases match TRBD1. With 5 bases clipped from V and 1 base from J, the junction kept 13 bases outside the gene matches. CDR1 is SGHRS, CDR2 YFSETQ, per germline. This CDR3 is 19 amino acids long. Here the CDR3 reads CASRRMTGGALSGANVLTF. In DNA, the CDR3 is TGCGCCAGCAGACGCATGACAGGGGGAGCCCTATCTGGGGCCAACGTCCTGACTTTC. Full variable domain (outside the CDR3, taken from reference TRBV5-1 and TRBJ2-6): KAGVTQTPRYLIKTRGQQVTLSCSPISGHRSVSWYQQTPGQGLQFLFEYFSETQRNKGNFPGRFSGRQFSNSRSEMNVSTLELGDSALYLCASRRMTGGALSGANVLTFGAGSRLTVL.

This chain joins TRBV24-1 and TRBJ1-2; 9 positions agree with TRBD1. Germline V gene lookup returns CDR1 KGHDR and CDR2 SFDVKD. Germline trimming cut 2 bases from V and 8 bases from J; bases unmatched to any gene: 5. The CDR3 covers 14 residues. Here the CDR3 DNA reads TGTGCCACCAGTGATTCCGGACAGGGGAAAGGCTACACCTTC. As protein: CATSDSGQGKGYTF.

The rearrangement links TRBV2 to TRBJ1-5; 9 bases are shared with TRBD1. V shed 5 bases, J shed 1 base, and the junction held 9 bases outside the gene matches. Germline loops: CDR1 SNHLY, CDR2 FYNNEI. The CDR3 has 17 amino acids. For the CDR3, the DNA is TGTGCCAGCAGTTACGGGACAGGGAGGGCGAGCAATCAGCCCCAGCATTTT. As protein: CASSYGTGRASNQPQHF.